The 19 T cell receptor beta chains below were found in one sample sequenced in a study of response to subunit inactivated influenza vaccine (dated by TCRdb to the late 2010s). The library was produced with RT-PCR. Data came from an Illumina HiSeq 2500. TCRdb applied fastp at Q25 and MiXCR to the public reads, then kept only in-frame beta chains. Rows matching on CDR3 protein sequence are summarized as one entry with the most common DNA and genes. The table for this sample lists hundreds of thousands of distinct CDR3 sequences; about 20% of them were counted only once. Over 9% of the sample rests with the top ten. Sequenced material: PBMCs from blood, taken about 20 months after vaccination. These TCRs come from a man between 50 and 69 years old who received an inactivated influenza vaccine. Donor details come from another sample of the same person, matched by shared clones.

At least ten counts were recorded for this clonotype. The V and J genes are TRBV24-1 and TRBJ2-5; D is perhaps TRBD1 or TRBD2 (5 bases each). V shed 3 bases and J shed 5 bases, with 18 bases lying between them. The CDR3 totals 16 residues. The germline gives CDR1 KGHDR, CDR2 SFDVKD. This CDR3 is CATSDIAGADGETQYF. The CDR3 DNA reads as TGTGCCACCAGTGATATAGCCGGGGCCGACGGGGAGACCCAGTACTTC.

The gene calls are TRBV12-3 or TRBV12-4 and TRBJ1-6; D possibly corresponds to TRBD1 (5 bases). This CDR3 has 15 amino acids. The V gene lost 5 bases and the J gene lost 6 bases, with 14 bases spanning the gap. This chain's CDR3 is CASSGWDGLNSPLHF. The CDR3 coding sequence is TGTGCCAGCAGTGGTTGGGACGGACTTAATTCACCCCTCCACTTT.

V usage is TRBV5-6 and J usage is TRBJ2-5, with TRBD2 matching 9 bases. The CDR3 has 15 residues. The V and J ends lost 2 bases and 2 bases, in that order; junction bases with no gene match: 4. Germline CDR1 and CDR2: SGHDT and YYEEEE. CDR3 residues: CASSFPAGGQETQYF. CDR3 DNA sequence: TGTGCCAGCAGCTTTCCAGCGGGGGGTCAAGAGACCCAGTACTTC.

The chain is built from TRBV5-6 and TRBJ1-1; the D is unclear. Germline V gives CDR1 SGHDT, CDR2 YYEEEE. V was trimmed by 0 bases and J by 0 bases, leaving 15 bases between them. CDR3 length equals 17 residues. The CDR3 region is CASSLGRSQSLNTEAFF. DNA for the CDR3: TGTGCCAGCAGCTTGGGCAGGTCCCAGTCTCTGAACACTGAAGCTTTCTTT.

The chain has TRBV7-6 and TRBJ2-1, with 10 bases identical to TRBD1. The length of the CDR3 is 16 residues. CDR1 SGHVS and CDR2 FNYEAQ come from the germline V gene. With V trimmed by 1 base and J by 3 bases, 3 bases remained unmatched. The CDR3: CASSLVWDRGYNEQFF. For the CDR3, the DNA is TGTGCCAGCAGCTTAGTTTGGGACAGGGGCTACAATGAGCAGTTCTTC.

Ten or more counts support this clonotype. The rearrangement uses TRBV12-3 or TRBV12-4 and TRBJ1-5; 8 bases align to TRBD1. V trimming: 0 bases; J trimming: 6 bases; junction bases outside the gene matches: 4. The CDR3 spans 15 residues. The CDR3 loop is CASSLASTGGQPQHF. Written as DNA, the CDR3 is TGTGCCAGCAGTTTAGCCTCCACAGGGGGTCAGCCCCAGCATTTT.

A few counts support this clonotype. The CDR3 DNA follows: TGTGCCTGGAGTCAAGGTGCCTACGAGCAGTACTTC. Encoded protein: CAWSQGAYEQYF. The chain has TRBV30 and TRBJ2-7, with no clear D. The CDR3 runs to 12 residues. Trimming took 2 bases from V and 2 from J, leaving 7 bases between them. Germline V gives CDR1 GTSNPN, CDR2 SVGIG (reference sequence).

In the case of this clonotype: A much larger clonotype is one base distant, so this may be a read error. CDR3 in amino acids: CASSLNNNQPQHF. CDR3 bases: TGTGCCAGCAGCTTAAACAACAATCAGCCCCAGCATTTT. The V and J genes are TRBV7-2 and TRBJ1-5; D is unresolved. The V end was cut by 2 bases, the J end by 3 bases, with 5 bases between. The germline CDR1 and CDR2 sequences are SGHTA and FQGNSA. The CDR3 is 13 amino acids.

This clonotype was counted only a few times. The gene calls are TRBV2 and TRBJ1-3, with 7 bases matching TRBD1. Trimming cost V 7 bases and J 3 bases; bases outside gene matches: 6. Per germline, CDR1 SNHLY and CDR2 FYNNEI. The CDR3 runs 14 residues. The DNA of the CDR3 is TGTGCCAGCACTCCAGGGGGTATTGGAAACACCATATATTTT. Translation gives CASTPGGIGNTIYF.

The rearrangement links TRBV9 to TRBJ2-3; the D gene is possibly TRBD2 (7 bases). Germline CDR1 is SGDLS and CDR2 is YYNGEE. V was pared by 4 bases and J by 2 bases, with 11 bases between. The CDR3 contains 14 residues. CDR3 in DNA: TGTGCCAGCAGCCCACGGGGGGCCACAGATACGCAGTATTTT. Residues: CASSPRGATDTQYF. The full variable domain, in which reference TRBV9 and TRBJ2-3 provide the parts outside the CDR3, is DSGVTQTPKHLITATGQRVTLRCSPRSGDLSVYWYQQSLDQGLQFLIQYYNGEERAKGNILERFSAQQFPDLHSELNLSSLELGDSALYFCASSPRGATDTQYFGPGTRLTVL.

This chain uses TRBV20-1 with TRBJ1-1; 8 bases align to TRBD1. Germline-derived CDR1 and CDR2 are DFQATT and SNEGSKA (reference sequence). This CDR3 has 15 amino acids. Trimming cost V 3 bases and J 4 bases; bases outside gene matches: 10. CDR3 protein: CSASGQGANPTEAFF. The CDR3 DNA reads as TGCAGTGCTAGCGGGCAGGGGGCTAACCCCACTGAAGCTTTCTTT.

The gene calls are TRBV5-1 and TRBJ1-6, with 9 positions matching TRBD1. Germline CDR1 is SGHRS and CDR2 is YFSETQ. The CDR3 contains 16 residues. The V gene end was trimmed by 2 bases and the J gene end by 9 bases; junction bases not matched to a gene: 9. CDR3 region: CASSFTGTGLSSPLHF. Here the CDR3 DNA reads TGCGCCAGCAGCTTCACCGGGACAGGGCTGAGTTCACCCCTCCACTTT.

This clonotype has a count of ten or more. The CDR3 sequence: CSVAEQGINQPQHF. The CDR3 region has the DNA TGCAGCGTCGCCGAACAGGGGATCAATCAGCCCCAGCATTTT. The chain joins TRBV29-1 to TRBJ1-5; 7 nucleotides agree with TRBD1. The V gene's germline CDR1 is SQVTM and CDR2 ANQGSEA. The CDR3 runs to 14 residues. With V trimmed by 6 bases and J by 3 bases, 8 bases remained unmatched.

This clonotype was detected a few times. The chain links TRBV20-1 to TRBJ2-1, with D hard to call. The CDR3 extends over 16 amino acids. Germline values: CDR1 DFQATT, CDR2 SNEGSKA (reference sequence). The ends were cut back, 3 bases at V and 0 bases at J, with 15 bases in the middle. The CDR3 reads CSASGGQQSSYNEQFF. CDR3 nucleotides: TGCAGTGCTAGCGGTGGGCAGCAGAGCTCCTACAATGAGCAGTTCTTC.

This clonotype was picked up a small number of times. V usage is TRBV20-1 and J usage is TRBJ1-2, with TRBD1 matching over 10 bases. Germline CDR1 DFQATT, CDR2 SNEGSKA (reference sequence). The CDR3 has 14 residues. Trimming removed 0 bases from V and 4 bases from J; junction bases left unmatched: 2. CDR3 DNA: TGCAGTGCTAGAGAGAGGACAGGGGGCTATGGCTACACCTTC. Its translation: CSARERTGGYGYTF.

The J gene is TRBJ2-7, the V gene TRBV6-5; 7 bases agree with TRBD1. V trimming: 0 bases; J trimming: 13 bases; junction bases outside the gene matches: 9. CDR3 length: 13 amino acids. Germline CDR1 MNHEY, CDR2 SVGAGI. DNA for the CDR3: TGTGCCAGCAGTTACTCGCCGGGACAGTCGACTTACTTC. It is translated as CASSYSPGQSTYF.

The CDR3 coding sequence is TGTGCCAGCAGCTTCGGACAGGGAAGGGGGGAGACCCAGTACTTC. This sequence encodes CASSFGQGRGETQYF. The chain links TRBV7-8 to TRBJ2-5; 8 bases are a match to TRBD1. The CDR3 has 15 amino acids. Germline V gives CDR1 SGHVS, CDR2 FQNEAQ. After removal of 3 bases from V and 5 bases from J, the junction contained 8 bases not matched to a gene.

The chain carries TRBV12-3 or TRBV12-4 and TRBJ2-1; D is unresolved. V was cut by 3 bases and J by 0 bases, with 6 bases left in between. The CDR3 length is 14 residues. DNA of the CDR3: TGTGCCAGCAGTTTTGCCAGCTCCTACAATGAGCAGTTCTTC. As protein: CASSFASSYNEQFF.

This clonotype has ten or more counts. The chain combines TRBV7-9 with TRBJ1-6; TRBD1 agrees at 8 bases. CDR1 is SEHNR, CDR2 FQNEAQ, per germline (reference sequence). The CDR3 is 13 residues long. Unmatched junction bases numbered 8, after V lost 3 bases and J lost 16 bases. CDR3 loop: CASSLNWDRTLHF. In nucleotides, the CDR3 is TGTGCCAGCAGCTTGAATTGGGACAGGACACTCCACTTT.